A single T cell receptor (beta chain) is shown here with its context. Its target is unknown. Generated by immunoSEQ multiplex PCR, the TCRdb table keeps only in-frame clones and is missing some. The sample contains roughly 62,000 clones, about 79% of which appear only once. This sample is part of a study of OX40 agonist ivuxolimab in advanced cancers. Study background: Patients enrolled in dose escalation were diagnosed with hepatocellular carcinoma, melanoma, renal cell or head and neck cancer.

Notes on the study in general: Among the lowest peripheral clonal expansion occurred in 0.1-3.0 mg/kg partial responders.

The CDR3 runs to 15 residues. The germline V gene has CDR1 SGHDN and CDR2 FVKESK. The V gene lost 4 bases and the J gene lost 3 bases, with 12 bases spanning the gap. This TCR was sampled from an adult with an advanced solid tumor such as melanoma, head and neck, liver or kidney cancer. The chain recombines TRBV14 with TRBJ2-2; no firm D call. The sequenced sample was CD4+ or CD8+ T cells sorted from blood, obtained in a trial of the OX40 agonist ivuxolimab. CDR3 protein: CASSRTVVDTGELFF. The CDR3 nucleotides read TGTGCCAGCAGCCGAACTGTGGTGGACACCGGGGAGCTGTTTTTT. Full variable domain (remainder filled in from reference TRBV14 and TRBJ2-2): EAGVTQFPSHSVIEKGQTVTLRCDPISGHDNLYWYRRVMGKEIKFLLHFVKESKQDESGMPNNRFLAERTGGTYSTLKVQPAELEDSGVYFCASSRTVVDTGELFFGEGSRLTVL.